This T cell receptor (beta chain) was recorded in a study of blood T cell repertoires in COVID-19. Study-level background: Donors in the United States, Italy and Spain gave samples during acute or convalescent COVID-19. Sample material is recorded as cDNA or gDNA derived from T cells, B-cell-depleted T cells, or PBMCs.

Authors' analysis steps: Quantification of nucleated cells was approximated via reference gene primer amplification. Some clones are missing from TCRdb's copy, which holds only in-frame ones; the method was immunoSEQ multiplex PCR. V and J calls and clone size are those listed in that table; D and trimming were worked out from the DNA. The data contain nearly 110,000 clones, 60% to 85% of them seen just once; the ten biggest clones take up around 4.5%. The CDR3 runs 11 residues. V was trimmed by 4 bases and J by 2 bases, leaving 2 bases between them. Germline V gives CDR1 MNHEY, CDR2 SVGEGT. Sample: peripheral blood. The chain joins TRBV6-2 or TRBV6-3 to TRBJ1-2; D remains unclear. This clonotype originated in a man aged 65-85 years with acute or convalescent COVID-19. The CDR3 DNA is TGTGCCAGCAGTTTAAACTATGGCTACACCTTC. Translating it yields CASSLNYGYTF.